The rows below give T cell receptor beta chains drawn from one sample of a study of blood T cell repertoires in COVID-19. Assay used: immunoSEQ multiplex PCR; TCRdb lists only in-frame clones, some missing. The profile shows under 25,000 clones, nearly 90% of them singletons. Sequenced: peripheral blood. Source of these receptors: a human donor with active COVID-19. The donor label of this sample is uncertain. CDR3s include the opening cysteine and the closing phenylalanine or tryptophan. Fields, in order: clone size, V gene, D gene, J gene, CDR3 DNA, CDR3 protein. The D gene is left open where the match is weak. Not every row has a clone size; where given, it reads once, few, many or a size class.

>few|TRBV25-1|.|TRBJ1-6
TGTGCCAGCTCCCGGCAGGAATCACCCCTCCACTTT
CASSRQESPLHF
>.|TRBV13|TRBD2|TRBJ2-7
TGTGCCAGCAGCGCTAGCGGGATGCGCGAGCAGTACTTC
CASSASGMREQYF
>.|TRBV4-3|TRBD2|TRBJ2-3
TGCGCCAGCAGCCAAGCCCCTTCTTACGGGAGGGCCTTAGCAGATACGCAGTATTTT
CASSQAPSYGRALADTQYF
>.|TRBV5-1|TRBD1|TRBJ2-5
TGCGCCAGCAGCACGGGACAGGGTTTGACTGAAGAGACCCAGTACTTC
CASSTGQGLTEETQYF
>.|TRBV11-3|TRBD1|TRBJ2-3
TGTGCCAGCAGTCTAGGCCAGGGGGCGCTTTCAGATACGCAGTATTTT
CASSLGQGALSDTQYF
>.|TRBV14|.|TRBJ2-1
TGTGCCAGCAGCCATCTCCCCCCCGAGCAGTTCTTC
CASSHLPPEQFF
>.|TRBV20-1|.|TRBJ2-5
TGCAGTGCTAGTTTTGACAGCCAAGAGACCCAGTACTTC
CSASFDSQETQYF
>.|TRBV11-3|.|TRBJ2-7
TGTGCCAGCAGCTTAGGACAGAAATACGAGCAGTACTTC
CASSLGQKYEQYF
>.|TRBV19|.|TRBJ1-5
TGTGCCAGGGGCGCAGGGCCTGATCAGCCCCAGCATTTT
CARGAGPDQPQHF
>.|TRBV29-1|TRBD1|TRBJ1-1
TGCAGCGTTGCCGGGACAGGGGGCACTGAAGCTTTCTTT
CSVAGTGGTEAFF
>few|TRBV7-9|TRBD1|TRBJ1-1
TGTGCCAGCAGCCCGGACAGGGGGCTGAACACTGAAGCTTTCTTT
CASSPDRGLNTEAFF
>.|TRBV7-9|.|TRBJ2-2
TGTGCCAGCAGACAGCTGGCCGGGGAGCTGTTTTTT
CASRQLAGELFF
>.|TRBV9|TRBD2|TRBJ2-5
TGTGCCAGCAGCAGGGGGCTAAGCGGGAGGCTAACTCTACAAGAGACCCAGTACTTC
CASSRGLSGRLTLQETQYF
>.|TRBV25-1|.|TRBJ2-1
TGTGCCAGCAGTGGACCAGGGGGGTCGGGGCAGTTCTTC
CASSGPGGSGQFF
>.|TRBV6-5|TRBD1|TRBJ2-7
TGTGCCACAGGGACAGGGGAATGGGAGCAGTACTTC
CATGTGEWEQYF
>few|TRBV19|.|TRBJ2-6
TGTGCCAGTAGTATGAGGAACTCTGGGGCCAACGTCCTGACTTTC
CASSMRNSGANVLTF
>few|TRBV15|.|TRBJ2-3
TGTGCCACCAGCAGAGACGACTACACAGATACGCAGTATTTT
CATSRDDYTDTQYF
>.|TRBV5-5|TRBD1|TRBJ2-5
TGTGCCAGCAGCTTGAAAGGGACAGGGTATCAAGAGACCCAGTACTTC
CASSLKGTGYQETQYF
>.|TRBV9|.|TRBJ2-6
TGTGCCAGCAGCGTAGGAGCCAGGAACTCTGGGGCCAACGTCCTGACTTTC
CASSVGARNSGANVLTF
>.|TRBV4-1|.|TRBJ2-2
TGCGCCAGCAGCCAAGATCGGGGGGCTCAGGCAAGCGGGGAGCTGTTTTTT
CASSQDRGAQASGELFF
>.|TRBV18|TRBD1|TRBJ1-3
TGTGCCACCAGGGGGCCCGGAAACACCATATATTTT
CATRGPGNTIYF
>.|TRBV28|.|TRBJ2-7
TGTGCCAGCAGTTTATATCAGAGCGCAGCCTACGAGCAGTACTTC
CASSLYQSAAYEQYF
>.|TRBV10-2|.|TRBJ1-5
TGCGCCAGCAGTGAGTCTGGGACAATGAGTCAGCCCCAGCATTTT
CASSESGTMSQPQHF
>.|TRBV21-1|.|TRBJ1-5
TGTGCCAGCAGCCGAAGGGGGGGCCAGCCCCAGCATTTT
CASSRRGGQPQHF
>.|TRBV24-1|TRBD2|TRBJ2-3
TGTGCCACCAGTCCTAGCGGGAGAGGATTTGCCCCAGATACGCAGTATTTT
CATSPSGRGFAPDTQYF
>.|TRBV5-1|TRBD2|TRBJ2-5
TGCGCCAGCAGCTTAGCTAGCGGGAGGCAAGAGACCCAGTACTTC
CASSLASGRQETQYF
>.|TRBV30|.|TRBJ2-1
TGTGCCTGGTCCCAGGCCAAAAATGAGCAGTTCTTC
CAWSQAKNEQFF
>.|TRBV6-5|.|TRBJ2-7
TGTGCCAGCAGTACCCTTAGTGTTTATGGGGCCGAGCAGTACTTC
CASSTLSVYGAEQYF
>.|TRBV24-1|TRBD2|TRBJ2-3
TGTGCCACCAGTGGAATGGGAGGGCCGGGCGATACGCAGTATTTT
CATSGMGGPGDTQYF
>few|TRBV19|.|TRBJ1-1
TGTGCCTCCGGGGGTGAAGCTTTCTTT
CASGGEAFF
>once|TRBV10-2|.|TRBJ1-6
TGCGCCAGCAGGAGGGACACGGGGGGCTCCTATAATTCACCCCTCCACTTT
CASRRDTGGSYNSPLHF
>.|TRBV21-1|.|TRBJ2-7
TGTGCCAGCAGCAAAGGCCCATCAGACTCCTACGAGCAGTACTTC
CASSKGPSDSYEQYF
>once|TRBV25-1|.|TRBJ1-1
TGTGCCAGCAGTGATTTGCAGGAGGTAGGAGCTTTCTTT
CASSDLQEVGAFF
>.|TRBV18|TRBD2|TRBJ2-7
TGTGCCAGCTCCCCGGGACTAGCGGGAGGAGGGCAGTACTTC
CASSPGLAGGGQYF
>.|TRBV30|TRBD2|TRBJ2-1
TGTGCCTGGAGCGAGGGACTAGGGGAGAATGAGCAGTTCTTC
CAWSEGLGENEQFF
>.|TRBV19|.|TRBJ1-1
TGTGCCAGTAGTATGCGCCCGGTGAACACTGAAGCTTTCTTT
CASSMRPVNTEAFF
>.|TRBV13|.|TRBJ2-2
TGTGCCAGCAGCTTGAGGGTAACCGGGGAGCTGTTTTTT
CASSLRVTGELFF
>.|TRBV7-9|TRBD1|TRBJ1-2
TGTGCCAGCAGCGTCGGGACAGGAACATATGGCTACACCTTC
CASSVGTGTYGYTF
>.|TRBV10-3|TRBD1|TRBJ2-7
TGTGCCATCAGTGCAGGGACAGGGGGGAACGAGCAGTACTTC
CAISAGTGGNEQYF
>.|TRBV4-3|.|TRBJ2-7
TGCGCCAGCAGCCAAGATTCTAAAGGACAGTTTTACGAGCAGTACTTC
CASSQDSKGQFYEQYF
>once|TRBV11-3|.|TRBJ2-5
TGTGCCAGCAGCTTAGGGTCGCAGGGCCCTCAAGAGACCCAGTACTTC
CASSLGSQGPQETQYF
>few|TRBV5-8|.|TRBJ1-4
TGTGCCAGCAGCTTGGCCAAGACAGCCGCTTCAACTAATGAAAAACTGTTTTTT
CASSLAKTAASTNEKLFF
>few|TRBV5-1|.|TRBJ1-1
TGCGCCAGCAGCTTGGTTTTCGGACAGTTGAACACTGAAGCTTTCTTT
CASSLVFGQLNTEAFF
>.|TRBV2|.|TRBJ1-1
TGTGCCAGCGTTACGAGCATGCGCGGCACTGAAGCTTTCTTT
CASVTSMRGTEAFF
>.|TRBV10-3|TRBD2|TRBJ2-7
TGTGCCATCAGTTATCAAGGACTAGCCGGCGAGCAGTACTTC
CAISYQGLAGEQYF
>once|TRBV9|.|TRBJ2-1
TGTGCCAGCAGCCTCCAGGATCAGCAGTTCTTC
CASSLQDQQFF
>.|TRBV9|.|TRBJ2-1
TGTGCCAGCAGCGTAGGTCCCGCCTCCGAGGAGTTCTTC
CASSVGPASEEFF
>once|TRBV7-6|TRBD2|TRBJ2-3
TGTGCCAGCAGACGACTAGCGAGAGAAGATACGCAGTATTTT
CASRRLAREDTQYF
>hyperexpanded|TRBV6-1|.|TRBJ2-5
TGTGCCAGCAGTGAGGGGGACAAGGACGTGGAGACCCAGTACTTC
CASSEGDKDVETQYF
>.|TRBV28|TRBD1|TRBJ2-7
TGTGCCAGCAGTTTCAGGGGGAGTGGCTACGAGCAGTACTTC
CASSFRGSGYEQYF
>once|TRBV10-1|TRBD2|TRBJ2-1
TGCGCCAGCAGTCCGGGACTAGCGGGAGTAAATGAGCAGTTCTTC
CASSPGLAGVNEQFF
>.|TRBV19|.|TRBJ2-2
TGTGCCAGTAGCTTCCTCGGGACCGGGGAGCTGTTTTTT
CASSFLGTGELFF
>.|TRBV5-5|TRBD1|TRBJ1-4
TGTGCCAGCAGCTTGGGTGACAGGGCGGGTCGTAGGGAAAAACTGTTTTTT
CASSLGDRAGRREKLFF
>.|TRBV3-1/TRBV3-2|.|TRBJ2-5
TGTGCCAGCAGCCAAGATCTGGTGGGTAGGGGGCAAGAGACCCAGTACTTC
CASSQDLVGRGQETQYF
>.|TRBV11-3|.|TRBJ2-5
TGTGCCAGCAGCTTAGGGGAGCTGGGGACCCAGTACTTC
CASSLGELGTQYF